What follows describes a single TCR beta chain. This entry comes from a study of blood T cell repertoires in COVID-19. About the study: PBMCs, B-cell-depleted T cells, or T cells provided the cDNA or gDNA that made up the material.

Authors' analysis steps: Amplified reference gene primers provided the basis for estimating nucleated cell counts. Sequencing used immunoSEQ multiplex PCR; TCRdb keeps in-frame clones, though not all of them. V and J calls and clone size are given by that table; D and trimming were obtained from the DNA. The sample lists under 250,000 clones; approximately 80% were seen once. The trim removed 8 bases at V and 6 bases at J, leaving 7 bases unmatched. The CDR3 is made up of 14 amino acids. In germline, CDR1 is MNHEY, CDR2 SVGAGI. Sequenced material: PBMCs or T cells enriched from blood (not recorded which). The TCR was taken from a woman in her thirties or forties with acute COVID-19. This chain uses TRBV6-5 with TRBJ2-1; 10 bases agree with TRBD2. The CDR3 is CASSGTSVGNEQFF. CDR3 nucleotides: TGTGCCAGCTCTGGGACTAGCGTCGGCAATGAGCAGTTCTTC.